The sequence of this T cell receptor (beta chain) was determined in a study of blood T cells in healthy people across ages. Overall study context: Template switching retrieved approximately one barcoded beta molecule for each two T cells.

It was with a sample-barcoded 5' primer and a J-beta primer mix that a second PCR of roughly 6 to 12 cycles was run. TCRdb recomputed calls from the 5' RACE reads with MiXCR, one row per CDR3 protein. Of about 580,000 distinct CDR3 sequences detected, 40% to 50% appear once; the ten largest clones hold 20% to 25%. Trimming at V came to 5 bases and at J to 12 bases, leaving 10 bases not matched to a gene. The germline gives CDR1 DFQATT, CDR2 SNEGSKA (reference sequence). This CDR3 spans 11 amino acids. Russia was home to the donors, healthy Caucasian individuals aged roughly 6 to 100. Each donor gave 9.5 to 10 milliliters of peripheral blood.

This chain connects TRBV20-1 to TRBJ2-7; 7 nucleotides align to TRBD1. The receptor's source is a man aged 80 or over in good health. Sequenced material: blood. For the CDR3, the DNA is TGCAGTGCTGGGGACAGCTCTCCTGGGTACTTC. Its protein is CSAGDSSPGYF.